A single sample gave rise to the 30 T cell receptor beta chains below, sequenced in a study of shared clonotypes between healthy human individuals. The repertoire was sequenced with immunoSEQ multiplex PCR; TCRdb's copy has only in-frame clones and lacks some. Here the sample spans roughly 2,000,000 clones, approximately 95% being singletons. Cells designated naive CD8 were CD45RO-negative and were positively selected for CCR7, with terminally differentiated effector memory CD45RA+ cells excluded. Sequencing used naive CD8+ T cells sorted from blood. The receptors originated from a man aged 18-30 years in good health.

With regard to this clone: Other DNA sequences in the sample encode the same CDR3. This chain joins TRBV9 and TRBJ2-2; D call uncertain. The germline CDR1 and CDR2 sequences are SGDLS and YYNGEE. The CDR3 totals 14 residues. The V end was cut by 0 bases, the J end by 1 base, with 4 bases between. This CDR3 reads CASSVAGNTGELFF. CDR3 coding DNA: TGTGCCAGCAGCGTAGCTGGGAACACCGGGGAGCTGTTTTTT.

DNA of the CDR3: TGTGCCAGCAGTGATGGACCCTATGGCTACACCTTC. Protein product: CASSDGPYGYTF. The chain has TRBV27 and TRBJ1-2, with D hard to call. The ends were cut back, 5 bases at V and 4 bases at J, with 8 bases in the middle. Germline V gene data show CDR1 as MNHEY and CDR2 as SMNVEV (reference sequence). The CDR3 totals 12 residues.

The chain couples TRBV29-1 to TRBJ2-7; tentative D call: TRBD1 (5 bases). Germline V gene data show CDR1 as SQVTM and CDR2 as ANQGSEA. Between the trimmed V and J ends, which lost 2 bases and 2 bases, there was a span of 13 bases. CDR3 size: 14 residues. CDR3 in DNA: TGCAGCGTTGAATTGGCTGACAGCCCCTACGAGCAGTACTTC. Encoded protein: CSVELADSPYEQYF.

The chain couples TRBV5-6 to TRBJ1-3; D is unresolved. The CDR3 totals 16 residues. Trimming took 0 bases from V and 8 from J, leaving 18 bases between them. CDR1 is SGHDT, CDR2 YYEEEE, per germline. The CDR3: CASSLATHGTSHTIYF. CDR3 sequence (DNA): TGTGCCAGCAGCTTGGCCACTCACGGCACATCCCACACCATATATTTT.

In the case of this clone: In the same sample, other DNA sequences code for this CDR3. The V and J genes are TRBV13 and TRBJ2-3; possible D gene TRBD2, 5 bases. The ends were cut back, 2 bases at V and 5 bases at J, with 5 bases in the middle. Germline V gives CDR1 PRHDT, CDR2 FYEKMQ (reference sequence). The CDR3 is 12 amino acids. CDR3 nucleotides: TGTGCCAGCAGCTTACGGGGAGATACGCAGTATTTT. Its protein product is CASSLRGDTQYF.

This clone occurred once. The chain recombines TRBV2 with TRBJ2-7; 11 bases are a match to TRBD1. The CDR3 consists of 14 residues. CDR1 SNHLY and CDR2 FYNNEI come from the germline V gene. After removal of 6 bases from V and 4 bases from J, the junction contained 5 bases not matched to a gene. The DNA for the CDR3 is TGTGCCAGCAGCCAGGGACAGGGGGAGTACGAGCAGTACTTC. As protein: CASSQGQGEYEQYF.

V is TRBV27 and J is TRBJ2-7, with TRBD1 identical over 9 bases. Germline loops: CDR1 MNHEY, CDR2 SMNVEV (reference sequence). The CDR3 sequence is 16 residues long. V was pared by 5 bases and J by 0 bases, with 8 bases of the junction left unmatched. CDR3 amino acids: CASSTLTGGGSYEQYF. Written as DNA, the CDR3 is TGTGCCAGCAGTACCCTGACAGGGGGAGGCTCCTACGAGCAGTACTTC.

This rearrangement joins TRBV4-1 to TRBJ2-7; 9 nucleotides match TRBD1. From germline, CDR1 is MGHRA and CDR2 YSYEKL. The CDR3 is 16 residues long. V lost 0 bases to trimming and J lost 3 bases; unmatched junction nucleotides: 6. CDR3 in amino acids: CASSQDGGTGFYEQYF. The CDR3 DNA reads as TGCGCCAGCAGCCAAGATGGGGGGACAGGGTTCTACGAGCAGTACTTC.

The rearrangement links TRBV18 to TRBJ2-7; 7 bases map to TRBD2. The CDR3 has 14 amino acids. Germline V gene data show CDR1 as KGHSH and CDR2 as LQKENI. V was pared by 3 bases and J by 5 bases, with 7 bases of the junction left unmatched. The CDR3 protein is CASSPPWGGDEQYF. The CDR3 DNA reads as TGTGCCAGCTCACCTCCCTGGGGAGGGGACGAGCAGTACTTC.

The chain recombines TRBV4-3 with TRBJ2-1; D call uncertain. The length of the CDR3 is 15 residues. The germline gives CDR1 LGHNA, CDR2 YSLEER. V lost 2 bases, J lost 7 bases, and 15 bases lay in between. The CDR3 DNA is TGCGCCAGCAGCCAACTCTCCGGTGCGTCAAATGAGCAGTTCTTC. Translated, it gives CASSQLSGASNEQFF.

The V and J genes are TRBV6-5 and TRBJ2-5; no reliable D call. Trimming cost V 0 bases and J 4 bases, with 6 bases left between them. From germline, CDR1 is MNHEY and CDR2 SVGAGI. The CDR3 runs to 13 residues. The CDR3 DNA is TGTGCCAGCAGTTACTCGACCGTAGAGACCCAGTACTTC. The encoded protein is CASSYSTVETQYF.

In its sample, this clone was seen once. J is TRBJ2-1 and V is TRBV9; D is unresolved. This CDR3 has 14 residues. Germline-derived CDR1 and CDR2 are SGDLS and YYNGEE. Trimming removed 4 bases from V and 8 bases from J, with 16 bases in between. The CDR3 sequence: CASSPAGTVDEQFF. The CDR3 nucleotides read TGTGCCAGCAGCCCCGCAGGAACCGTGGATGAGCAGTTCTTC.

The chain employs TRBV6-5 and TRBJ1-2; D is unclear. The V gene lost 5 bases and the J gene lost 12 bases, with 7 bases spanning the gap. The CDR3 sequence is 9 residues long. From germline, CDR1 is MNHEY and CDR2 SVGAGI. CDR3 loop: CASSVQNTF. The CDR3 DNA follows: TGTGCCAGCAGTGTTCAAAACACCTTC.

This chain joins TRBV4-1 and TRBJ1-1; no reliable D call. The CDR3 contains 16 residues. Per the germline V gene, CDR1 is MGHRA and CDR2 is YSYEKL. V lost 6 bases and J lost 7, with 24 bases in between. The CDR3 DNA reads TGCGCCAGCAGTTCAGTGCCGGGGTTCGACGTAGGTGAAGCTTTCTTT. This sequence encodes CASSSVPGFDVGEAFF.

J is TRBJ1-1 and V is TRBV13; D may be TRBD1 (5 bases). Trimming removed 3 bases from V and 7 bases from J, with 24 bases in between. Germline lookup yields CDR1 PRHDT and CDR2 FYEKMQ (reference sequence). CDR3 length: 17 amino acids. Here the CDR3 DNA reads TGTGCCAGCAGCTTTACCGGGACGCCTTCTTTGAATGATGAAGCTTTCTTT. The encoded protein is CASSFTGTPSLNDEAFF.

This rearrangement joins TRBV5-6 to TRBJ2-1; 11 positions match TRBD2. CDR1 SGHDT and CDR2 YYEEEE come from the germline V gene. Unmatched junction bases numbered 13, after V lost 4 bases and J lost 10 bases. CDR3 length equals 16 residues. CDR3 DNA: TGTGCCAGCAGCGAGGAGACTAGCGGGATCTGGGGGGAGCAGTTCTTC. Its translation is CASSEETSGIWGEQFF.

The genes are TRBV5-6 and TRBJ2-5; no clear D. CDR1 is SGHDT and CDR2 is YYEEEE in the germline V gene. Trimming removed 1 base at V and 5 bases at J, with 12 bases between. The CDR3 has 14 residues. Written as DNA, the CDR3 is TGTGCCAGCAGCTTGTCTCTAGAGGTGGAGACCCAGTACTTC. As protein: CASSLSLEVETQYF.

The chain carries TRBV9 and TRBJ2-2, with 9 nucleotides matching TRBD2. Germline-derived CDR1 and CDR2 are SGDLS and YYNGEE. The CDR3 has 18 residues. Trimming took 4 bases from V and 5 from J; bases not matched to a gene: 15. The CDR3 sequence: CASSLGTSGLMGTGELFF. CDR3 sequence (DNA): TGTGCCAGCAGCCTGGGTACTAGCGGGCTAATGGGGACCGGGGAGCTGTTTTTT. Together with reference TRBV9 and TRBJ2-2, the CDR3 gives the full variable domain: DSGVTQTPKHLITATGQRVTLRCSPRSGDLSVYWYQQSLDQGLQFLIQYYNGEERAKGNILERFSAQQFPDLHSELNLSSLELGDSALYFCASSLGTSGLMGTGELFFGEGSRLTVL.

The J gene is TRBJ2-6, the V gene TRBV29-1; D unresolved. V shed 8 bases and J shed 2 bases, with 13 bases lying between them. Germline V gives CDR1 SQVTM, CDR2 ANQGSEA. This CDR3 region has 14 residues. The DNA for the CDR3 is TGCAGCCCTATTCAGGTACCTGGGGCCAACGTCCTGACTTTC. This sequence encodes CSPIQVPGANVLTF.

The chain combines TRBV27 with TRBJ1-2; 12 positions agree with TRBD1. Germline V lookup: CDR1 MNHEY, CDR2 SMNVEV (reference sequence). Trimming took 4 bases from V and 8 from J; bases not matched to a gene: 8. The CDR3 spans 15 residues. The CDR3: CASSSRDRGHQGYTF. In DNA, the CDR3 is TGTGCCAGCAGTTCACGGGACAGGGGGCATCAAGGCTACACCTTC.

A note on this clone: This sample includes further DNA sequences coding for the same CDR3. The chain links TRBV27 to TRBJ2-2, with a weak D call TRBD1 (6 bases). The CDR3 contains 13 residues. V lost 2 bases, J lost 5 bases, and 6 bases lay in between. The V gene's germline CDR1 is MNHEY and CDR2 SMNVEV (reference sequence). CDR3 nucleotides: TGTGCCAGCAGTTTACAGGGGACCGGGGAGCTGTTTTTT. It encodes CASSLQGTGELFF.

The chain's CDR3 is CASSSLGYEQYF. Written as DNA, the CDR3 is TGCGCCAGCAGCTCCCTAGGGTACGAGCAGTACTTC. V gene TRBV5-1 combines with J gene TRBJ2-7, with D unclear. In germline, CDR1 is SGHRS, CDR2 YFSETQ. The CDR3 extends over 12 amino acids. V lost 3 bases, J lost 4 bases, and 8 bases lay in between.

CDR3 loop: CASSDPHGYTF. The CDR3 DNA follows: TGTGCCAGCAGCGACCCTCATGGCTACACCTTC. The J gene is TRBJ1-2, the V gene TRBV9; no reliable D call. CDR1 and CDR2 (germline): SGDLS, YYNGEE. Trimming stripped 3 bases from V and 6 bases from J, with 6 bases between. The CDR3 consists of 11 residues.

The rearrangement uses TRBV29-1 and TRBJ1-6; D call uncertain. The V end lost 3 bases, the J end lost 10 bases, and 13 bases lay between the germline ends. Germline loops: CDR1 SQVTM, CDR2 ANQGSEA. The length of the CDR3 is 13 residues. The CDR3 DNA is TGCAGCGTTGATGAGGGTCTGGGGTCACCCCTCCACTTT. Translation gives CSVDEGLGSPLHF.

Only a few counts were recorded for this clone. This could be a read error, since a much larger clone is one nucleotide away. Other DNA sequences in the same sample also yield this CDR3. This chain joins TRBV30 and TRBJ1-1; no reliable D call. CDR1 is GTSNPN, CDR2 SVGIG, per germline (reference sequence). Trimming shortened V by 2 bases and J by 1 base, and 5 bases separated the two germline ends. The CDR3 spans 12 residues. The CDR3 loop reads CAWSPGNTEAFF. For the CDR3, the DNA is TGTGCCTGGAGTCCGGGGAACACTGAAGCTTTCTTT.

This chain connects TRBV20-1 to TRBJ2-1; D is ambiguous. This CDR3 is built from 11 residues. Germline CDR1 reads DFQATT; CDR2 reads SNEGSKA (reference sequence). Trimming removed 6 bases from V and 10 bases from J, with 13 bases in between. CDR3 nucleotides: TGCAGTGCGCCTAAAAGCGACGAGCAGTTCTTC. As protein: CSAPKSDEQFF.

In its sample, this clone was seen once. This specimen includes other DNA sequences encoding the same CDR3. The chain has TRBV4-3 and TRBJ2-7; TRBD2 matches at 8 bases. Germline trimming cut 3 bases from V and 4 bases from J; bases unmatched to any gene: 8. Looked up from germline, CDR1 is LGHNA and CDR2 is YSLEER. The CDR3 spans 15 residues. The CDR3 sequence is CASSHLTGGGYEQYF. The CDR3 nucleotides read TGCGCCAGCAGCCATTTAACGGGAGGGGGTTACGAGCAGTACTTC.

The chain has TRBV27 and TRBJ2-1; TRBD1 or TRBD2 may be the D gene (6 bases each). This CDR3 contains 18 residues. CDR1 and CDR2 from the germline V gene are MNHEY and SMNVEV (reference sequence). The ends were cut back, 5 bases at V and 0 bases at J, with 20 bases in the middle. The CDR3 DNA follows: TGTGCCAGCAGTACCCGGGACATGACCGGGAGCTCCTACAATGAGCAGTTCTTC. Protein sequence: CASSTRDMTGSSYNEQFF.

CDR3 bases: TGCAGCGTGACTGGGTTAGGTAGCGGGAGTCGGAATGAGCAGTTCTTC. Protein sequence: CSVTGLGSGSRNEQFF. The chain carries TRBV29-1 and TRBJ2-1; 9 bases match TRBD2. CDR3 length: 16 residues. V lost 6 bases and J lost 7; bases outside the gene matches: 16. The V gene's germline CDR1 is SQVTM and CDR2 ANQGSEA.

The gene calls are TRBV10-3 and TRBJ2-7; 12 nucleotides line up with TRBD2. Germline CDR1 ENHRY, CDR2 SYGVKD. The length of the CDR3 is 16 residues. J was trimmed by 7 bases and V by 3 bases; bases with no gene match: 10. The CDR3 is CAISDLLAGGPLEQYF. The DNA of the CDR3 is TGTGCCATCAGTGATCTGCTAGCGGGAGGGCCTTTAGAGCAGTACTTC.